This T cell receptor (beta chain) was recorded in a study of blood T cell repertoires in COVID-19. This CDR3 comprises 12 residues. Deletions cut 3 bases from V and 4 bases from J, with 6 bases between. Germline assignment: CDR1 SGHNT and CDR2 YENEEA. Participants had their cohort set by participant-reported clinical history. Measured with immunoSEQ multiplex PCR; TCRdb has only the in-frame clones, and not every one. In the table there are about 440,000 clones, 87% of which are singletons. The sample comprised PBMCs or T cells enriched from blood (not recorded which). The TCR was taken from a woman younger than 35 with acute COVID-19. The rearrangement links TRBV11-3 to TRBJ1-1; D is ambiguous. The CDR3 sequence: CASSFGSTEAFF. The CDR3 nucleotides read TGTGCCAGCAGCTTCGGGAGCACTGAAGCTTTCTTT.